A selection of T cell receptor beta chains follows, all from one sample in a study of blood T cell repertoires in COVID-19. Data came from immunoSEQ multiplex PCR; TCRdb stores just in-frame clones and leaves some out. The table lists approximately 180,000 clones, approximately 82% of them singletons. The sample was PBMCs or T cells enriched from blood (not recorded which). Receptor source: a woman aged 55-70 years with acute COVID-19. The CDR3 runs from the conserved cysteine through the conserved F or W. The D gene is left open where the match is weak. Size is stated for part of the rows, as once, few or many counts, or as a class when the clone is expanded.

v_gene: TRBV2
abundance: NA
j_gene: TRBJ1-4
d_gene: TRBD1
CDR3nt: TGTGCCAGCAGGACAGGGGGCTTGGAAGAAAAACTGTTTTTT
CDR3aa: CASRTGGLEEKLFF

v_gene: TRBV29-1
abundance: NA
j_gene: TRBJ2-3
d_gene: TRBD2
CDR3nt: TGCAGCGCCCAGACTAGCGGGAGGACGGATACGCAGTATTTT
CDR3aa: CSAQTSGRTDTQYF

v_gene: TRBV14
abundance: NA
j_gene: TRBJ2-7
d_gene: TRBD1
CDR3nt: TGTGCCAGCAGCCACCTCACAGGGGGGTCCCTCGAGCAGTACTTC
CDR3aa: CASSHLTGGSLEQYF

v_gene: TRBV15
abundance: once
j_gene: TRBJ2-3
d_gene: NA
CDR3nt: TGTGCCACCAGCAGACTACATAGCGGATACACAGATACGCAGTATTTT
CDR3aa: CATSRLHSGYTDTQYF

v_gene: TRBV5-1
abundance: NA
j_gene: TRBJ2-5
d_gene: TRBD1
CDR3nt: TGCGCCAGCAGCTCCTCTGAGGTCCAGGGGGCGGATTACTTC
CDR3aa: CASSSSEVQGADYF

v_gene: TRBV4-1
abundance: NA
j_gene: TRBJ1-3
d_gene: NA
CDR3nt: TGCGCCAGCAGTCCCGGGCAGGGGGGAAACACCATATATTTT
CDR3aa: CASSPGQGGNTIYF

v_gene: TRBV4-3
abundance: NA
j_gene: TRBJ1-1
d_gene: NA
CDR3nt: TGCGCCAGCAGCCAAGCTCAGGCGAACACTGAAGCTTTCTTT
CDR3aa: CASSQAQANTEAFF

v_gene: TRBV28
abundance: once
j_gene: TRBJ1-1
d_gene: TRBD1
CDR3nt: TGTGCCAGCAAGTTAGGCACAAAGACAGGGAGATGGAACACTGAAGCTTTCTTT
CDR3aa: CASKLGTKTGRWNTEAFF

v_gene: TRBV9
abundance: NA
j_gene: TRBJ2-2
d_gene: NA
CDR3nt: TGTGCCAGCAGCACGAGAGGTACGAACACCGGGGAGCTGTTTTTT
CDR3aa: CASSTRGTNTGELFF

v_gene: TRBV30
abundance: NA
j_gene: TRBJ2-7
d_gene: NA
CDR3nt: TGTGCCTGGGGACGAGGGACCTACGAGCAGTACTTC
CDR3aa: CAWGRGTYEQYF

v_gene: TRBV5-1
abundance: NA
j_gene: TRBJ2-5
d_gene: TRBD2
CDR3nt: TGCGCCAGCAGCTTGGCCGGGGGGTACCAAGAGACCCAGTACTTC
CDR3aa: CASSLAGGYQETQYF

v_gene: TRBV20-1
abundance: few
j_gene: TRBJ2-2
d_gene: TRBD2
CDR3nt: TGCAGTGCTAGTAGTCCGGGCAGGGAGGGGACCGGGGAGCTGTTTTTT
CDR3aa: CSASSPGREGTGELFF

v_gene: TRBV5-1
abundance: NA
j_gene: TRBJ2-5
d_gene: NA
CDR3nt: TGCGCCAGCAGCTTGGGGGCGACTGGGGGGAGAGGCCAAGAGACCCAGTACTTC
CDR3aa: CASSLGATGGRGQETQYF

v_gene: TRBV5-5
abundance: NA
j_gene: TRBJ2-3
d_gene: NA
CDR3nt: TGTGCCAGCAGCTTGGCCACAGCCGCTGGGACAGATACGCAGTATTTT
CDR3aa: CASSLATAAGTDTQYF

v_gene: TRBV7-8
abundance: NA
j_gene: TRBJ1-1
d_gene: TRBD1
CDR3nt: TGTGCCAGCAGCTTACAGGGGACAGGCACTGAAGCTTTCTTT
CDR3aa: CASSLQGTGTEAFF

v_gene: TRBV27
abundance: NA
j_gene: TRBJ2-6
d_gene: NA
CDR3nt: TGTGCCAGCAGACAGTTAAGCTCTGGGGCCAACGTCCTGACTTTC
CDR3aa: CASRQLSSGANVLTF

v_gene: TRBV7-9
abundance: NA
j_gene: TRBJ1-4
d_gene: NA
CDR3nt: TGTGCCAGCAGCCCCGACTTGGGGGGGGGAGGGCGTGAAAAACTGTTTTTT
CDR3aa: CASSPDLGGGGREKLFF

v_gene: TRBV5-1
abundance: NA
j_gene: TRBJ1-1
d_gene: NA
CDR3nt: TGCGCCAGCAGCTTAGAATCGGGGGGATTGTACACTGAAGCTTTCTTT
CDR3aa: CASSLESGGLYTEAFF

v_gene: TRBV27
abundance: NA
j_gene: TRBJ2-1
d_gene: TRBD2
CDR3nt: TGTGCCAGCAGTGGGACTAGCGGGGCGGGGGAGCAGTTCTTC
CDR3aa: CASSGTSGAGEQFF

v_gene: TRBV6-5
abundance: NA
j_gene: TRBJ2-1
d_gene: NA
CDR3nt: TGTGCCAGCAACAGTAGGGGCAATGAGCAGTTCTTC
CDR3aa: CASNSRGNEQFF

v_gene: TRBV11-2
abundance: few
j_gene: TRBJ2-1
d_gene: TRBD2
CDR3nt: TGTGCCAGCAGCTTTGGGACTAGCGGGAGAAAGTTCTTC
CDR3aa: CASSFGTSGRKFF

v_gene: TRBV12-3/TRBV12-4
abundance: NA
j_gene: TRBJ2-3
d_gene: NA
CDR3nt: TGTGCCAGCTCCCACACAGATACGCAGTATTTT
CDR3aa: CASSHTDTQYF

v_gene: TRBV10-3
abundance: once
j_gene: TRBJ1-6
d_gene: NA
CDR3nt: TGTGCCATCAGTGATTCAGGGGTCGGCAATTCACCCCTCCACTTT
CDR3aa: CAISDSGVGNSPLHF

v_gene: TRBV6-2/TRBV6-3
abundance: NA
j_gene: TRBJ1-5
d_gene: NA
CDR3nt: TGTGCCAGCAGTGACCCGCGGGGCCGGGGGCCCCAGCATTTT
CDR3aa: CASSDPRGRGPQHF

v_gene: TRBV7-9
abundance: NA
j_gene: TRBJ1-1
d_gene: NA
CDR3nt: TGTGCCAGCAGCCCCTCTGGGGGCGGCACTGAAGCTTTCTTT
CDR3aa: CASSPSGGGTEAFF

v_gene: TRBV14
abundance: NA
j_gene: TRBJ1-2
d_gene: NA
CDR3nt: TGTGCCAGCAGCCAAGTAACGGATGGCTACACCTTC
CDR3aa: CASSQVTDGYTF

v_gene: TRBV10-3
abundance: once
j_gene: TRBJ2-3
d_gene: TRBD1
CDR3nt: TGTGCCATCAGTGCAGGACAGGGGGCAGATACGCAGTATTTT
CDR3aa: CAISAGQGADTQYF